The next 30 T cell receptor beta chains were all read from a single sample in a study of T cell responses to AZD1222 COVID-19 vaccine. Measured with immunoSEQ multiplex PCR; TCRdb has only the in-frame clones, and not every one. This sample carries around 130,000 clones, around 90% of them seen once, and the ten largest clones take 1.3% to 1.5%. The source material was peripheral blood, sampled on day 0 of AZD1222 vaccination. The receptor set was obtained from an adult in good health.

V and J are TRBV28 and TRBJ2-7; 7 bases align to TRBD1. CDR1 and CDR2 from the germline V gene are MDHEN and SYDVKM. V lost 5 bases and J lost 0; bases outside the gene matches: 4. The CDR3 spans 14 residues. As DNA, the CDR3 is TGTGCCAGCAGTCCACAGGGGAGCTCCTACGAGCAGTACTTC. This sequence encodes CASSPQGSSYEQYF.

This chain uses TRBV7-3 with TRBJ2-3, with D maybe TRBD2 (7 bases). Germline CDR1 SGHTA, CDR2 FQGTGA. V was clipped by 5 bases and J by 4 bases, with 16 bases between them. The CDR3 contains 15 residues. The CDR3 bases are TGTGCCAGCAGCCGCTTTGGGGGGGGCGCAGATACGCAGTATTTT. Translation gives CASSRFGGGADTQYF.

V gene TRBV13 combines with J gene TRBJ1-3; TRBD1 is a possible D gene (6 bases). With 6 bases removed from V and 1 base from J, the gap between germline ends came to 16 bases. Per the germline V gene, CDR1 is PRHDT and CDR2 is FYEKMQ (reference sequence). The CDR3 length is 16 residues. The CDR3 coding sequence is TGTGCCAGCAGACCCACAGGGTCAAGGTCTGGAAACACCATATATTTT. Amino acid sequence: CASRPTGSRSGNTIYF.

The rearrangement joins TRBV6-5 to TRBJ2-7; D is perhaps TRBD1 (6 bases). V was trimmed by 6 bases and J by 0 bases, leaving 15 bases between them. The CDR3 length is 15 residues. Per the germline V gene, CDR1 is MNHEY and CDR2 is SVGAGI. The CDR3 sequence: CASRSDSGSSYEQYF. The CDR3 DNA reads as TGTGCCAGCAGATCGGACAGTGGTAGCTCCTACGAGCAGTACTTC.

The chain has TRBV7-6 and TRBJ1-1, with 9 bases fitting TRBD1. The CDR3 is 14 amino acids. The V gene end was trimmed by 3 bases and the J gene end by 4 bases; junction bases not matched to a gene: 3. Germline V gives CDR1 SGHVS, CDR2 FNYEAQ. CDR3 in amino acids: CASSFPDRGTEAFF. The CDR3 DNA follows: TGTGCCAGCAGCTTCCCGGACAGGGGCACTGAAGCTTTCTTT. Looking up the rest from reference TRBV7-6 and TRBJ1-1 gives the full variable domain: GAGVSQSPRYKVTKRGQDVALRCDPISGHVSLYWYRQALGQGPEFLTYFNYEAQQDKSGLPNDRFSAERPEGSISTLTIQRTEQRDSAMYRCASSFPDRGTEAFFGQGTRLTVV.

This clone was detected once. The chain uses TRBV5-3 and TRBJ1-2, with D unclear. TRBV5-3 is flagged as an ORF with uncertain function. Trimming left V 0 bases short and J 8 bases short, with 8 bases between. The CDR3 has 12 amino acids. In DNA form, the CDR3 reads TGTGCCAGAAGCTTGGAGCGGACGGGCTACACCTTC. It encodes CARSLERTGYTF.

The chain is built from TRBV21-1 and TRBJ1-1; TRBD1 is the table's D call and was not checked against the DNA. TRBV21-1 is labeled a pseudogene. CDR3 length: 19 residues. In DNA, the CDR3 is TGTGCCAGCAGCAATATGCGAAAGCGGGACAGGGAGATGAACACTGAAGCTTTCTTT. This encodes CASSNMRKRDREMNTEAFF.

This chain links TRBV5-1 with TRBJ2-5; D perhaps matches TRBD2 (5 bases). V was shortened by 0 bases and J by 5 bases, with 14 bases between the two germline ends. Germline CDR1 reads SGHRS; CDR2 reads YFSETQ. This CDR3 has 15 residues. CDR3 DNA sequence: TGCGCCAGCAGCTTGGGGACTCAAGGTGGGGAGACCCAGTACTTC. The encoded protein is CASSLGTQGGETQYF.

This chain connects TRBV7-3 to TRBJ2-2, with 8 bases fitting TRBD1. Germline CDR1 and CDR2: SGHTA and FQGTGA. With V trimmed by 3 bases and J by 4 bases, 7 bases remained unmatched. The CDR3 loop spans 16 amino acids. CDR3 residues: CASSLGQGASTGELFF. For the CDR3, the DNA is TGTGCCAGCAGCTTGGGGCAGGGGGCTAGCACCGGGGAGCTGTTTTTT.

This clone was detected a few times. The chain recombines TRBV3-1 (or the pseudogene TRBV3-2) with TRBJ1-3; D not certain. Deletions cut 6 bases from V and 4 bases from J, with 10 bases between. Germline-derived CDR1 and CDR2 are LGHDT and YNNKEL (reference sequence). The CDR3 runs to 13 residues. CDR3 DNA sequence: TGTGCCAGCAGTCTAAGAGCAGGAAACACCATATATTTT. It specifies CASSLRAGNTIYF.

The genes are TRBV11-2 and TRBJ1-2; D perhaps matches TRBD1 (5 bases). Germline CDR1 and CDR2: SGHAT and FQNNGV. V lost 5 bases and J 6 bases, leaving 16 bases between the germline ends. This CDR3 is 14 amino acids long. This CDR3 is CASSPRGMGNGYTF. CDR3 sequence (DNA): TGTGCCAGCAGCCCCCGGGGGATGGGGAATGGCTACACCTTC.

This rearrangement joins TRBV5-1 to TRBJ2-2, with 9 bases aligning to TRBD1. The ends lost 5 bases at V and 6 bases at J; junction bases unmatched: 5. Germline lookup yields CDR1 SGHRS and CDR2 YFSETQ. This CDR3 is built from 14 residues. In nucleotides, the CDR3 is TGCGCCAGCAGACGACAGGGGGACGCCGGGGAGCTGTTTTTT. It encodes CASRRQGDAGELFF.

This clone turned up a few times. This rearrangement joins TRBV9 to TRBJ2-1; the match to TRBD2 covers 12 bases. The V and J ends lost 2 bases and 3 bases, in that order; junction bases with no gene match: 3. This CDR3 is 16 amino acids long. Germline loops: CDR1 SGDLS, CDR2 YYNGEE. CDR3 sequence reads: CASSVASGGGYNEQFF. In DNA form, the CDR3 reads TGTGCCAGCAGCGTGGCTAGCGGGGGGGGCTACAATGAGCAGTTCTTC.

In this sample, this clone turned up a few times. The chain has TRBV7-3 and TRBJ1-6; no reliable D call. Germline V gene data show CDR1 as SGHTA and CDR2 as FQGTGA. The CDR3 sequence is 14 residues long. V shed 4 bases and J shed 9 bases, with 13 bases lying between them. CDR3 loop: CASSSSPPGSPLHF. CDR3 DNA: TGTGCCAGCAGCTCATCCCCCCCCGGTTCACCCCTCCACTTT. The full variable domain, with the rest looked up from reference TRBV7-3 and TRBJ1-6, is GAGVSQTPSNKVTEKGKYVELRCDPISGHTALYWYRQSLGQGPEFLIYFQGTGAADDSGLPNDRFFAVRPEGSVSTLKIQRTERGDSAVYLCASSSSPPGSPLHFGNGTRLTVT.

Turning to this clone: Other DNA sequences within the sample encode an identical CDR3. J is TRBJ2-3 and V is TRBV24-1; D may correspond to TRBD1 or TRBD2 (5 bases each). Trimming left V 4 bases short and J 6 bases short, with 10 bases between. Germline values: CDR1 KGHDR, CDR2 SFDVKD. CDR3 length equals 13 residues. The DNA for the CDR3 is TGTGCCACCAGTGACCCCGGGGCCGATACGCAGTATTTT. It codes for CATSDPGADTQYF.

V gene TRBV2 combines with J gene TRBJ1-1; D not resolved. The germline gives CDR1 SNHLY, CDR2 FYNNEI. The CDR3 totals 12 residues. V was cut by 5 bases and J by 5 bases, with 9 bases left in between. As DNA, the CDR3 is TGTGCCAGCAGTCTAGGGAGGACTGAAGCTTTCTTT. This translates into CASSLGRTEAFF.

The rearrangement uses TRBV19 and TRBJ1-2; TRBD1 matches 7 bases. J gave up 6 bases and V 6 bases, and 4 bases lay outside the gene matches. The CDR3 length is 12 residues. CDR1 is LNHDA and CDR2 is SQIVND in the germline V gene (reference sequence). In DNA, the CDR3 is TGTGCCAGTAGCAGACAGGGAAATGGCTACACCTTC. Translated: CASSRQGNGYTF.

The chain has TRBV27 and TRBJ1-2, with unresolved D. This CDR3 has 14 residues. V dropped 0 bases and J dropped 4 bases, with 9 bases sitting between them. The germline V gene has CDR1 MNHEY and CDR2 SMNVEV (reference sequence). DNA for the CDR3: TGTGCCAGCAGTTTATCAGGGATCCCCTATGGCTACACCTTC. It encodes CASSLSGIPYGYTF.

The chain has TRBV3-1 (or the pseudogene TRBV3-2) and TRBJ2-7; no clear D. Germline CDR1 and CDR2: LGHDT and YNNKEL (reference sequence). The CDR3 has 15 residues. Trimming pared 0 bases from V and 5 bases from J, leaving 14 bases between. The CDR3 reads CASSQDRCTTDEQYF. CDR3 DNA: TGTGCCAGCAGCCAAGATCGCTGTACGACGGACGAGCAGTACTTC.

This clone occurred once. This chain connects TRBV9 to TRBJ1-4, with TRBD1 identical over 9 bases. Germline values: CDR1 SGDLS, CDR2 YYNGEE. CDR3 length: 17 residues. V gave up 4 bases and J gave up 6 bases; unmatched junction bases: 13. In nucleotides, the CDR3 is TGTGCCAGCAGCTCCAGTCCCGGGACAGGGACGGATGAAAAACTGTTTTTT. It is translated as CASSSSPGTGTDEKLFF.

The CDR3: CASRTGTGAGYEQYF. The DNA for the CDR3 is TGTGCCAGCAGAACCGGGACAGGGGCCGGCTACGAGCAGTACTTC. The J gene is TRBJ2-7, the V gene TRBV6-5; 10 nucleotides agree with TRBD1. Per germline, CDR1 MNHEY and CDR2 SVGAGI. After removal of 6 bases from V and 3 bases from J, the junction contained 8 bases not matched to a gene. The CDR3 runs to 15 residues.

The chain joins TRBV19 to TRBJ1-2; possibly TRBD1 for D (5 bases). The CDR3 is 14 residues long. V was pared by 5 bases and J by 6 bases, with 16 bases between. Germline CDR1 reads LNHDA; CDR2 reads SQIVND (reference sequence). CDR3 region: CASSPRGGRDGYTF. For the CDR3, the DNA is TGTGCCAGTAGTCCCCGAGGAGGCAGGGATGGCTACACCTTC.

This chain joins TRBV7-2 and TRBJ2-3, with D perhaps TRBD2 (6 bases). Germline values: CDR1 SGHTA, CDR2 FQGNSA. V dropped 7 bases and J dropped 1 base, with 9 bases sitting between them. CDR3 length: 13 amino acids. The CDR3 region is CASMIAGTDTQYF. For the CDR3, the DNA is TGTGCCAGCATGATAGCGGGCACAGATACGCAGTATTTT. The full variable domain, in which reference TRBV7-2 and TRBJ2-3 provide the parts outside the CDR3, is GAGVSQSPSNKVTEKGKDVELRCDPISGHTALYWYRQSLGQGLEFLIYFQGNSAPDKSGLPSDRFSAERTGGSVSTLTIQRTQQEDSAVYLCASMIAGTDTQYFGPGTRLTVL.

DNA for the CDR3: TGCGCCAGCAGCCAAGTAGATAGGGGGCCAGAGACCCAGTACTTC. Translated, it gives CASSQVDRGPETQYF. This chain connects TRBV4-1 to TRBJ2-5; the match to TRBD1 covers 7 bases. V trimming: 1 base; J trimming: 4 bases; junction bases outside the gene matches: 6. Germline values: CDR1 MGHRA, CDR2 YSYEKL. The CDR3 totals 15 residues.

The chain is built from TRBV6-5 and TRBJ2-6; no firm D call. The V end lost 7 bases, the J end lost 13 bases, and 20 bases lay between the germline ends. Germline V CDR1 and CDR2: MNHEY, SVGAGI. The CDR3 covers 14 residues. The CDR3 spells CASKFDSVPGVLTF. CDR3 sequence (DNA): TGTGCCAGCAAATTTGACTCAGTCCCAGGAGTCCTGACTTTC.

The V call is TRBV27, the J call TRBJ2-1; D ambiguous. Per germline, CDR1 MNHEY and CDR2 SMNVEV (reference sequence). V was pared by 2 bases and J by 0 bases, with 8 bases between. The CDR3 consists of 15 residues. The CDR3 spells CASSLQGSSYNEQFF. CDR3 sequence (DNA): TGTGCCAGCAGTTTACAAGGTAGCTCCTACAATGAGCAGTTCTTC.

V gene TRBV5-5 combines with J gene TRBJ1-5; D gene uncertain. Germline values: CDR1 SGHKS, CDR2 YYEKEE (reference sequence). This CDR3 spans 14 amino acids. V lost 0 bases and J lost 7, with 11 bases in between. The CDR3 bases are TGTGCCAGCAGCTTGGTGCCTTTAGGGCAGCCCCAGCATTTT. It is translated as CASSLVPLGQPQHF.

CDR3 bases: TGTGCCAGTGCCGGGACAGGGAATGAAAAACTGTTTTTT. It codes for CASAGTGNEKLFF. V is TRBV19 and J is TRBJ1-4; the match to TRBD1 covers 9 bases. The CDR3 has 13 residues. Unmatched junction bases numbered 3, after V lost 8 bases and J lost 5 bases. The germline V gene has CDR1 LNHDA and CDR2 SQIVND (reference sequence).

V gene TRBV29-1 combines with J gene TRBJ1-2; D might be TRBD1 (6 bases). V lost 2 bases and J lost 10, with 11 bases in between. The CDR3 has 11 residues. Per germline, CDR1 SQVTM and CDR2 ANQGSEA. CDR3 nucleotide sequence: TGCAGCGTTGAATACAGGGATAACTACACCTTC. This codes for CSVEYRDNYTF.

A remark on this clone: This specimen includes other DNA sequences encoding the same CDR3. This sequence joins TRBV30 and TRBJ2-3; D is undetermined. Trimming shortened V by 1 base and J by 2 bases, and 7 bases separated the two germline ends. The CDR3 extends over 13 amino acids. The germline CDR1 and CDR2 sequences are GTSNPN and SVGIG (reference sequence). The CDR3 protein is CAWSGANTDTQYF. CDR3 in DNA: TGTGCCTGGAGTGGGGCTAACACAGATACGCAGTATTTT.